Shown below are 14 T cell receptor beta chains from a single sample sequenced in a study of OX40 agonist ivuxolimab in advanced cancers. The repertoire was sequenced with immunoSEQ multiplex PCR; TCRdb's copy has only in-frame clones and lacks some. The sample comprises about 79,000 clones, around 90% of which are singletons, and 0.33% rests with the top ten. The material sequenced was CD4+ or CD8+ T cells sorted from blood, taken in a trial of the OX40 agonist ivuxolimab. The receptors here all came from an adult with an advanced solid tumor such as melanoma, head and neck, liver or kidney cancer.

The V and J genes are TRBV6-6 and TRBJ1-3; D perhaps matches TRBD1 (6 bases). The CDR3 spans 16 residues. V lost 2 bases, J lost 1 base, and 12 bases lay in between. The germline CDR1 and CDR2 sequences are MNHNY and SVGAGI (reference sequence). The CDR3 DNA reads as TGTGCCAGCAGTTACGATCCACAGGGTTCTGGAAACACCATATATTTT. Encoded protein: CASSYDPQGSGNTIYF.

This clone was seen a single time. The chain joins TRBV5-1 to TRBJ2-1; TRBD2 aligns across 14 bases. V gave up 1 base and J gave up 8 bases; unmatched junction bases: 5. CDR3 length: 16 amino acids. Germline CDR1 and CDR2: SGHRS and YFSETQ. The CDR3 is CASSLPTSGGADEQFF. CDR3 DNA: TGCGCCAGCAGCTTGCCGACTAGCGGGGGGGCCGATGAGCAGTTCTTC.

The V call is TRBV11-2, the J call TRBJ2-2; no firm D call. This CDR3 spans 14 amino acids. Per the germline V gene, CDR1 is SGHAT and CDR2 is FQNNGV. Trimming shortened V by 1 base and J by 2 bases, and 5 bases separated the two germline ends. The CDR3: CASSLARNTGELFF. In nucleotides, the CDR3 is TGTGCCAGCAGCTTAGCCAGAAACACCGGGGAGCTGTTTTTT.

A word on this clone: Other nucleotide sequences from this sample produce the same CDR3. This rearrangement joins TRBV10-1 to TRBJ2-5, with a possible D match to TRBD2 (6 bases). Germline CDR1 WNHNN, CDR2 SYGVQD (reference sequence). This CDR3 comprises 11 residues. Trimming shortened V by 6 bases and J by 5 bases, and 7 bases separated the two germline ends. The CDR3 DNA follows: TGCGCCAGCAGCGGGGGTGAGACCCAGTACTTC. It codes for CASSGGETQYF.

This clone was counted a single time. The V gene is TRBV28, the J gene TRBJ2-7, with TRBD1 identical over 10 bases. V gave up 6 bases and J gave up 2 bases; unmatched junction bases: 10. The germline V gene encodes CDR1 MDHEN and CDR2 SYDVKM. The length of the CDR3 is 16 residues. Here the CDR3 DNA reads TGTGCCAGCAGACGGGGACAGGGGCCTCCCCCCTACGAGCAGTACGTC. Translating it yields CASRRGQGPPPYEQYV.

Here the CDR3 DNA reads TGTGCAAGTCGACACAGGGTTTCGACTGAAGCTTTCTTT. This codes for CASRHRVSTEAFF. This chain connects TRBV12-2 to TRBJ1-1; TRBD1, the D gene given by the table, was not confirmed from the DNA. TRBV12-2 has pseudogene status. CDR3 length: 13 amino acids.

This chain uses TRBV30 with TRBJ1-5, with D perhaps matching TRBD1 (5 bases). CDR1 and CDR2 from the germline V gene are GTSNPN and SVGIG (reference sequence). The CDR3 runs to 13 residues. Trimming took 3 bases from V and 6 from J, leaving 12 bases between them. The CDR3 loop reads CAWSPSGVQPQHF. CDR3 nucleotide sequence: TGTGCCTGGAGCCCATCGGGGGTTCAGCCCCAGCATTTT.

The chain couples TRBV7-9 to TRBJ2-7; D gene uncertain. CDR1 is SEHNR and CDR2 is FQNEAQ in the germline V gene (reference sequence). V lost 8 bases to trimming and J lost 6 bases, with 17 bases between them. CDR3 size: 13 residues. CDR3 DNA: TGTGCCAGCGATCCTACTGGGGAAACCGAGCAGTACTTC. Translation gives CASDPTGETEQYF.

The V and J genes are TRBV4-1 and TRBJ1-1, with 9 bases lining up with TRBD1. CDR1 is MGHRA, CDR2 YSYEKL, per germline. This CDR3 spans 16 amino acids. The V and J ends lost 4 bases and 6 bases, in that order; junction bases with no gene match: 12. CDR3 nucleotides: TGCGCCAGCAGCCGGGGACAGGGATTTCCCAACCCTGAAGCTTTCTTT. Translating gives CASSRGQGFPNPEAFF.

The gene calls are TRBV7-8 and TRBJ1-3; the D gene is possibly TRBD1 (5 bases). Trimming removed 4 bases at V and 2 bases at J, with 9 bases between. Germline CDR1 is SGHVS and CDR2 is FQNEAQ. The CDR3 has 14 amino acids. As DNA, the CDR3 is TGTGCCAGCAGCTCGCAGGGTCCTGGAAACACCATATATTTT. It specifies CASSSQGPGNTIYF.

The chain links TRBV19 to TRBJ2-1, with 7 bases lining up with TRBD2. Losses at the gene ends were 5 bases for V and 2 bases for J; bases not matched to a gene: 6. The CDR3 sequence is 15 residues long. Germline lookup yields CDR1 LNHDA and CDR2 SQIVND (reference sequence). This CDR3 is CASSLSSGTYNEQFF. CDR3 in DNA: TGTGCCAGTAGTCTCTCTAGCGGAACCTACAATGAGCAGTTCTTC.

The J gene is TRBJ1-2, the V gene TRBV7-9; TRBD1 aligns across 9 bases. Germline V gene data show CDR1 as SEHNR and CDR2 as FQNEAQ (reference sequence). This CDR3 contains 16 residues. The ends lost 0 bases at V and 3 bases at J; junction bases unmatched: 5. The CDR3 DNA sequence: TGTGCCAGCAGCTTAGCGGGTGGGGACAGGGACTATGGCTACACCTTC. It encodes CASSLAGGDRDYGYTF.

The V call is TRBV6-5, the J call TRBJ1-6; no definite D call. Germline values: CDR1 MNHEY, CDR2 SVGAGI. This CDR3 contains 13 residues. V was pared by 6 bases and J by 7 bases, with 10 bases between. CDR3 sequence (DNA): TGTGCCAGCAGACCCCGGCAGAATTCACCCCTCCACTTT. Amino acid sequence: CASRPRQNSPLHF.

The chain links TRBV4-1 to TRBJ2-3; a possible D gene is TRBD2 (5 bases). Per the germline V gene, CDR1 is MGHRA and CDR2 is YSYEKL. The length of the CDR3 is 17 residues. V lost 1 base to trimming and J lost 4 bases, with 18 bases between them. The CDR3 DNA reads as TGCGCCAGCAGCCAAGGGACTGGGTATCAAATCCCAGATACGCAGTATTTT. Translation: CASSQGTGYQIPDTQYF.